Listed here are 12 T cell receptor beta chains from one sample, sequenced in a study of T cells in Graves' hyperthyroidism and ophthalmopathy. Using RNA transcripts as the source, TCR beta CDR3 regions were amplified. Initially, a first-round RT-PCR of the TCR CDR3 employed the HTBI primer set. TCRdb redid the calling of the multiplex PCR reads with MiXCR, one entry per CDR3 protein. The sample holds nearly 750,000 distinct CDR3 sequences; just over 35% are singletons and the top ten take around 31%. Sequencing input: blood. These receptors were taken from a woman in her 40s with Graves' hyperthyroidism.

Note on this clonotype: This CDR3 is missing its conserved last phenylalanine or tryptophan, likely due to a read error. V usage is TRBV5-4 and J usage is TRBJ2-5; TRBD1 matches at 7 bases. The CDR3 totals 17 residues. V was clipped by 4 bases and J by 3 bases; unmatched bases: 15. Germline CDR1 SGHNT, CDR2 YYREEE (reference sequence). The CDR3 DNA reads as TGTGCCAGCAGCAAGATCTCGACAGGGCTTATGAAAGAGACCCAGTACTGC. Protein: CASSKISTGLMKETQYC.

This clonotype has more than one count but fewer than ten. J is TRBJ1-6 and V is TRBV11-2; no definite D call. Germline CDR1 and CDR2: SGHAT and FQNNGV. Trimming pared 5 bases from V and 9 bases from J, leaving 11 bases between. CDR3 size: 13 residues. The CDR3 reads CASSQVAGSPLHF. CDR3 DNA sequence: TGTGCCAGCAGCCAAGTGGCAGGTTCACCCCTCCACTTT.

The chain joins TRBV20-1 to TRBJ2-7; no reliable D call. Trimming took off 3 bases at V and 6 bases at J, with 6 bases between the two ends. The CDR3 has 10 amino acids. The germline V gene encodes CDR1 DFQATT and CDR2 SNEGSKA (reference sequence). The CDR3 bases are TGCAGTGCTAGGCCCCTCGAGCAGTACTTC. Its protein product is CSARPLEQYF.

Details on this clonotype: This may come from a read error, since a much larger clone is one base off. The rearrangement joins TRBV2 to TRBJ1-2, with 9 bases identical to TRBD1. The germline V gene has CDR1 SNHLY and CDR2 FYNNEI. The trim removed 11 bases at V and 4 bases at J, leaving 8 bases unmatched. The CDR3 totals 13 residues. Here the CDR3 reads CAADGTGSYGYTF. The DNA for the CDR3 is TGTGCCGCCGACGGGACAGGGAGCTATGGCTACACCTTC.

The table lists this clonotype with a few counts. The V and J genes are TRBV6-1 and TRBJ1-2; tentatively, D is TRBD1 (5 bases). Germline V gene data show CDR1 as MNHNS and CDR2 as SASEGT. V was cut by 6 bases and J by 6 bases, with 14 bases left in between. This CDR3 comprises 13 residues. The CDR3 region is CASRAGTVDGYTF. In nucleotides, the CDR3 is TGTGCCAGCAGGGCAGGGACCGTGGATGGCTACACCTTC.

This sequence joins TRBV29-1 and TRBJ1-1; D is uncertain. Germline V gene lookup returns CDR1 SQVTM and CDR2 ANQGSEA. This CDR3 contains 12 residues. The V end lost 3 bases, the J end lost 3 bases, and 8 bases lay between the germline ends. The CDR3 reads CSVEEFHTEAFF. The CDR3 DNA reads TGCAGCGTTGAGGAATTCCACACTGAAGCTTTCTTT.

This rearrangement joins TRBV9 to TRBJ1-1; 9 positions match TRBD1. This CDR3 is built from 14 residues. Trimming took 4 bases from V and 4 from J; bases not matched to a gene: 5. Per the germline V gene, CDR1 is SGDLS and CDR2 is YYNGEE. The CDR3 spells CASSQRTGATEAFF. CDR3 sequence (DNA): TGTGCCAGCAGCCAGCGGACAGGGGCCACTGAAGCTTTCTTT.

This chain links TRBV7-2 with TRBJ2-7, with D perhaps matching TRBD2 (5 bases). Trimming took off 2 bases at V and 3 bases at J, with 11 bases between the two ends. CDR1 and CDR2 from the germline V gene are SGHTA and FQGNSA. This CDR3 has 14 residues. The CDR3 region is CASSLTLGSYEQYF. DNA of the CDR3: TGTGCCAGCAGCTTAACATTAGGGAGCTACGAGCAGTACTTC.

The gene calls are TRBV2 and TRBJ2-3; a weak D match, TRBD2 (5 bases). V gave up 5 bases and J gave up 4 bases, with 19 bases separating them. The germline gives CDR1 SNHLY, CDR2 FYNNEI. The CDR3 is 16 amino acids. CDR3 amino acids: CASSPQARGPADTQYF. As DNA, the CDR3 is TGTGCCAGCAGTCCTCAAGCGAGAGGGCCGGCAGATACGCAGTATTTT.

At least ten counts were recorded for this clonotype. V is TRBV7-8 and J is TRBJ1-2; D not certain. This CDR3 comprises 12 residues. Trimming shortened V by 5 bases and J by 8 bases, and 12 bases separated the two germline ends. The germline gives CDR1 SGHVS, CDR2 FQNEAQ. The DNA for the CDR3 is TGTGCCAGCAGCCCCGGGATGAAGGGCTACACCTTC. Amino acids: CASSPGMKGYTF.

This clonotype came up a few times. The chain recombines TRBV5-4 with TRBJ1-2, with D tentatively TRBD1 (5 bases). The length of the CDR3 is 13 residues. Deletions cut 1 base from V and 8 bases from J, with 12 bases between. Per the germline V gene, CDR1 is SGHNT and CDR2 is YYREEE (reference sequence). The CDR3 sequence: CASSLQGEDGYTF. CDR3 nucleotides: TGTGCCAGCAGCTTGCAAGGGGAGGACGGCTACACCTTC.

This clonotype was observed many times. V gene TRBV5-8 combines with J gene TRBJ1-6, with TRBD1 as a possible D gene (5 bases). Germline V CDR1 and CDR2: SGHTS, YDEGEE. V lost 1 base, J lost 14 bases, and 22 bases lay in between. The CDR3 totals 16 residues. CDR3 residues: CASSLPLSRDAFTLHF. CDR3 sequence (DNA): TGTGCCAGCAGCTTGCCCCTATCCAGGGACGCATTCACCCTCCACTTT.